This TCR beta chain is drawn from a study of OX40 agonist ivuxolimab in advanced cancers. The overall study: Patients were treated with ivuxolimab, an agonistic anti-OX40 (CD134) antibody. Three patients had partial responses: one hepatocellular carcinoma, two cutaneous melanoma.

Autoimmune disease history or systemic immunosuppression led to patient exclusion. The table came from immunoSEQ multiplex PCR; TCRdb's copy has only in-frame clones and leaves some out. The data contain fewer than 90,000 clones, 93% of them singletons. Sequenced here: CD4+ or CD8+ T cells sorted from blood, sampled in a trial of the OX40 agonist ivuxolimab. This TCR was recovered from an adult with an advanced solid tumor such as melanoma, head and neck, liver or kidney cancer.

As DNA, the CDR3 is TGTGCCAGCAGTATCCGGGACAGCTCTAACGGTGAAAAACTGTTTTTT. Amino acids: CASSIRDSSNGEKLFF. The chain uses TRBV6-6 and TRBJ1-4; 7 bases match TRBD1. With V trimmed by 5 bases and J by 7 bases, 13 bases remained unmatched. This CDR3 contains 16 residues. The V gene's germline CDR1 is MNHNY and CDR2 SVGAGI (reference sequence).